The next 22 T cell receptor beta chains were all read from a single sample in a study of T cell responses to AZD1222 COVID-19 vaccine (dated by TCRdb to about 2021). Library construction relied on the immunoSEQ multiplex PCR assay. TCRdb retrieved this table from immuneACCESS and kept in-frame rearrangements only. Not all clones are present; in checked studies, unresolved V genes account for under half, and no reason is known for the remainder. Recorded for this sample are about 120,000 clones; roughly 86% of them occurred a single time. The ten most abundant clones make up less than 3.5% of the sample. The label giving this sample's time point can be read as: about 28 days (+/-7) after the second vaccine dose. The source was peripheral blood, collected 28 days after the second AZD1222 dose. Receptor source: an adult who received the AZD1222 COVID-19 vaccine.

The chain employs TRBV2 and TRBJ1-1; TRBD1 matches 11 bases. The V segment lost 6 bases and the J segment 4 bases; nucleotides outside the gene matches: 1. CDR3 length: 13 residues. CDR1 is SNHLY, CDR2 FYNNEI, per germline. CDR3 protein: CASRGTGGTEAFF. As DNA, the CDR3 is TGTGCCAGCAGGGGGACAGGGGGCACTGAAGCTTTCTTT.

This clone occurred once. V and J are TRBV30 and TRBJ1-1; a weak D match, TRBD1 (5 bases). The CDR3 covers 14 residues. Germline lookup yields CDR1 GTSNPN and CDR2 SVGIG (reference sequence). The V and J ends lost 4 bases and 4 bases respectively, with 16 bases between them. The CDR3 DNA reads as TGTGCCTGGACTCCCGACTGGGGGGGCACTGAAGCTTTCTTT. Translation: CAWTPDWGGTEAFF.

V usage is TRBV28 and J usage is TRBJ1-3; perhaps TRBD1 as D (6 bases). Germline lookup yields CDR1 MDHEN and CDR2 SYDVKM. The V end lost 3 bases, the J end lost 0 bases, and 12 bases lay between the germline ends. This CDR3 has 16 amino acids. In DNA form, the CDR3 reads TGTGCCAGCAGTTTCGCAGACAGGAGCTCTGGAAACACCATATATTTT. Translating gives CASSFADRSSGNTIYF.

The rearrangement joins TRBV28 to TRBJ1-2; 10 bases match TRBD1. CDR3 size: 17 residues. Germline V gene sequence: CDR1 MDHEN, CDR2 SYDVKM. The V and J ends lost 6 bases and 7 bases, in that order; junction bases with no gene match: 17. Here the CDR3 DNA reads TGTGCCAGCAGGGAAACAACCGGACAGGGGGAAAGGGGTGGCTACACCTTC. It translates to CASRETTGQGERGGYTF.

CDR3 sequence (DNA): TGTGCCAGCAGGGTGACAGGGCGGAAGGAAAAACTGTTTTTT. The encoded protein is CASRVTGRKEKLFF. The chain carries TRBV6-5 and TRBJ1-4; TRBD1 agrees at 7 bases. J lost 8 bases, V lost 6 bases, and 9 bases had no gene match. Germline loops: CDR1 MNHEY, CDR2 SVGAGI. The CDR3 is 14 amino acids.

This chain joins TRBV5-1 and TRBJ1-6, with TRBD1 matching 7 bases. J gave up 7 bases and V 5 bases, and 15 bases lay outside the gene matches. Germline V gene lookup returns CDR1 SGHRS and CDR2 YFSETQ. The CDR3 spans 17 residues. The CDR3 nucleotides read TGCGCCAGCAGACTGGGGTCTAACAGGGGCGGGAATTCACCCCTCCACTTT. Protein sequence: CASRLGSNRGGNSPLHF.

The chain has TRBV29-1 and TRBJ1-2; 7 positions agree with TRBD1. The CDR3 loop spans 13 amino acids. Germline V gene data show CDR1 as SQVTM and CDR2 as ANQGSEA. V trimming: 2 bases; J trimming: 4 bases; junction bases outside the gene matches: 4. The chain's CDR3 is CSVESGTAYGYTF. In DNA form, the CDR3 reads TGCAGCGTTGAAAGCGGGACAGCCTATGGCTACACCTTC.

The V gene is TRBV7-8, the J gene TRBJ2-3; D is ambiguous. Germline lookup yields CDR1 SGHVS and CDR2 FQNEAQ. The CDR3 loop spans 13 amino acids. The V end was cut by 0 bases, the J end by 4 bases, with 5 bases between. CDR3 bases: TGTGCCAGCAGCTTAGCGGGGTCAGATACGCAGTATTTT. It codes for CASSLAGSDTQYF.

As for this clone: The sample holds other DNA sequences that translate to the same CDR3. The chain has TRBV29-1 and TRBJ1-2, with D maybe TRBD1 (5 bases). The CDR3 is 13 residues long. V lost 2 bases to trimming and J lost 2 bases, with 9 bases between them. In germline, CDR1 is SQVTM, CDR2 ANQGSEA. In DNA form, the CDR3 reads TGCAGCGTTGAAACAGGATCCAACTATGGCTACACCTTC. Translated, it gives CSVETGSNYGYTF.

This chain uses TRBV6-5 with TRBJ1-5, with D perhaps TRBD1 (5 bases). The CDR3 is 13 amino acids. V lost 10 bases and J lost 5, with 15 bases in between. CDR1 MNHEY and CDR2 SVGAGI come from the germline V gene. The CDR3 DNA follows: TGTGCCACCCGAAGGGACGGAGATCAGCCCCAGCATTTT. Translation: CATRRDGDQPQHF.

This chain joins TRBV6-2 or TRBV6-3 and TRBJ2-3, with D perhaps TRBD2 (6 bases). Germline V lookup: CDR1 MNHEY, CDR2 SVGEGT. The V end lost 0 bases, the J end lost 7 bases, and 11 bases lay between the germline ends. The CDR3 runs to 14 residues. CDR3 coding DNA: TGTGCCAGCAGTTACTCACCGGAGGGGAATACGCAGTATTTT. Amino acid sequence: CASSYSPEGNTQYF.

The CDR3 nucleotides are TGTGCCAGTAAGCGTGGGACCGGGGAGCTGTTTTTT. It codes for CASKRGTGELFF. The V gene is TRBV28, the J gene TRBJ2-2; no definite D call. CDR3 length: 12 residues. The germline gives CDR1 MDHEN, CDR2 SYDVKM. The V end was cut by 9 bases, the J end by 5 bases, with 10 bases between.

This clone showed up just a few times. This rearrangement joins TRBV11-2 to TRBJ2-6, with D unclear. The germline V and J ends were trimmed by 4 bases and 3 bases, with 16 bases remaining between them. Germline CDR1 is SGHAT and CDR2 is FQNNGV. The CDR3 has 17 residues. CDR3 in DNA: TGTGCCAGCAGCTCAATGGGCAGCGCAGGTGGGGCCAACGTCCTGACTTTC. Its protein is CASSSMGSAGGANVLTF.

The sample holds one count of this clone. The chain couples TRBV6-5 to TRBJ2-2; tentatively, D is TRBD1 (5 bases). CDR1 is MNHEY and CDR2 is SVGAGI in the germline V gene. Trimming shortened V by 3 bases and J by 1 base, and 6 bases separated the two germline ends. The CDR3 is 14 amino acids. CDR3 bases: TGTGCCAGCAGTTATACAGGGAACACCGGGGAGCTGTTTTTT. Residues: CASSYTGNTGELFF.

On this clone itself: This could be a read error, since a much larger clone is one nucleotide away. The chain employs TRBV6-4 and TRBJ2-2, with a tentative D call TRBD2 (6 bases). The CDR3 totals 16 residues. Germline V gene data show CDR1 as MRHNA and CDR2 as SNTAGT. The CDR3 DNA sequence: TGTGCCAACAGTAGCGGTCCGGGCAGCCCGACCGGGGAGCTGTTTTTT. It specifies CANSSGPGSPTGELFF.

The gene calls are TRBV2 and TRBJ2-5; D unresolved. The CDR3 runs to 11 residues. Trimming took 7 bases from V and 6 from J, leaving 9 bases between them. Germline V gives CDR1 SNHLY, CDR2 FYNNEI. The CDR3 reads CASIRGKTQYF. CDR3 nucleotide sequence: TGTGCCAGCATAAGAGGAAAGACCCAGTACTTC. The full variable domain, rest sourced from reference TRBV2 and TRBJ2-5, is EPEVTQTPSHQVTQMGQEVILRCVPISNHLYFYWYRQILGQKVEFLVSFYNNEISEKSEIFDDQFSVERPDGSNFTLKIRSTKLEDSAMYFCASIRGKTQYFGPGTRLLVL.

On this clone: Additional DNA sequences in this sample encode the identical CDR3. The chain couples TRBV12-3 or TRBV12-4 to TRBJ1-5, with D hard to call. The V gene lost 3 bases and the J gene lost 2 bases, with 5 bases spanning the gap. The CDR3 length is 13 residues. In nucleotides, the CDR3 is TGTGCCAGCAGTTTCGGGGGCAATCAGCCCCAGCATTTT. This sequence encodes CASSFGGNQPQHF.

Here the CDR3 DNA reads TGTGCCAGCAGTTTGGGCGGGGGACCCCACTACGAGCAGTACTTC. Encoded protein: CASSLGGGPHYEQYF. This sequence joins TRBV28 and TRBJ2-7, with 7 bases identical to TRBD2. The junction had 8 bases not matched to a gene; V was cut back by 3 bases and J by 3 bases. This CDR3 has 15 residues. Germline V CDR1 and CDR2: MDHEN, SYDVKM.

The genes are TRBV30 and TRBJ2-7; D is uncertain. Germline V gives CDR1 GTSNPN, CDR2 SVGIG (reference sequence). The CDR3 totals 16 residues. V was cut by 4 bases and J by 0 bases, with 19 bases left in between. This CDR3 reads CAWKLVETSVSYEQYF. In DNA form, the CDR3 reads TGTGCCTGGAAACTGGTGGAGACTTCCGTCTCCTACGAGCAGTACTTC. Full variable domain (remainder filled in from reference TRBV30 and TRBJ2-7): SQTIHQWPATLVQPVGSPLSLECTVEGTSNPNLYWYRQAAGRGLQLLFYSVGIGQISSEVPQNLSASRPQDRQFILSSKKLLLSDSGFYLCAWKLVETSVSYEQYFGPGTRLTVT.

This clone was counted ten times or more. The CDR3 sequence: CASSYRGSGNQPQHF. The CDR3 DNA reads TGTGCCAGCAGTTACAGGGGTTCAGGGAATCAGCCCCAGCATTTT. J is TRBJ1-5 and V is TRBV6-2 or TRBV6-3; the D gene is possibly TRBD1 (5 bases). V lost 2 bases and J 4 bases, leaving 12 bases between the germline ends. The CDR3 has 15 residues. Germline lookup yields CDR1 MNHEY and CDR2 SVGEGT.

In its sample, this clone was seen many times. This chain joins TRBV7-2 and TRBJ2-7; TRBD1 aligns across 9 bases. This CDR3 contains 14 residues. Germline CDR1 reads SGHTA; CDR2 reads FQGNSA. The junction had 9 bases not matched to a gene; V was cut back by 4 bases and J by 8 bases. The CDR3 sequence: CASSSGTGREKQYF. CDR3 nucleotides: TGTGCCAGCAGCTCAGGGACAGGGCGGGAGAAGCAGTACTTC. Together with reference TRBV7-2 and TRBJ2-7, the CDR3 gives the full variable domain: GAGVSQSPSNKVTEKGKDVELRCDPISGHTALYWYRQSLGQGLEFLIYFQGNSAPDKSGLPSDRFSAERTGGSVSTLTIQRTQQEDSAVYLCASSSGTGREKQYFGPGTRLTVT.

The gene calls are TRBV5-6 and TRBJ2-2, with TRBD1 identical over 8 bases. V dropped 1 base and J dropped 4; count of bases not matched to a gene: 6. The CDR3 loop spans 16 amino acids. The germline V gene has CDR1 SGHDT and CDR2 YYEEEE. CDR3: CASSLLGQGATGELFF. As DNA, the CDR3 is TGTGCCAGCAGCTTGTTAGGACAGGGAGCCACCGGGGAGCTGTTTTTT.